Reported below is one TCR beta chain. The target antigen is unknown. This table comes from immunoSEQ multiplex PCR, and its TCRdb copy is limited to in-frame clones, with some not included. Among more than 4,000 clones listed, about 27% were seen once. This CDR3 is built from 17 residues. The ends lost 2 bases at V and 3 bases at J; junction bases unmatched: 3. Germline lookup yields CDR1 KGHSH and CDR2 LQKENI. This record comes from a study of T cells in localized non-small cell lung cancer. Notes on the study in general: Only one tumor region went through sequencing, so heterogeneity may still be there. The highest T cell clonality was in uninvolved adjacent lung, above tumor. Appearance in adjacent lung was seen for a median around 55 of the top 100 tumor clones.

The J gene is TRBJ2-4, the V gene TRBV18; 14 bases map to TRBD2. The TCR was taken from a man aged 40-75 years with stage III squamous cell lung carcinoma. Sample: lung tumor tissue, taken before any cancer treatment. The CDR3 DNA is TGTGCCAGCTCACCAGCCGGACTAGCGGGGGGCAAAAACATTCAGTACTTC. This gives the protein CASSPAGLAGGKNIQYF.